These T cell receptor beta chains were read from a single sample in a study of cytomegalovirus exposure and HLA in healthy donors. TCRdb's copy holds only in-frame clones and misses some; the assay was immunoSEQ multiplex PCR. The data show 150,000 or so clones, around 84% seen once. The specimen was PBMCs. The receptors come from a human donor in good health. The CDR3 runs from the conserved cysteine through the conserved F or W. The D gene is left open where the match is weak. Rows may omit the clone size; those that give it use once, few, many or a size class.

DNA | CDR3 | J | V | D | size
TGTGCCAGCAGTCCCCGGGAGAGCCCAGATCGGCAGTACTTC | CASSPRESPDRQYF | TRBJ2-7 | TRBV28 | . | .
TGTGCCAGTAGTTTACAGCTTATGAACACTGAAGCTTTCTTT | CASSLQLMNTEAFF | TRBJ1-1 | TRBV19 | . | .
TGTGCCAGCAGCCAATGGCGGACAGGAGAGACCCAGTACTTC | CASSQWRTGETQYF | TRBJ2-5 | TRBV14 | TRBD1 | .
TGTGCCAGCAGTTCGTACAGGGAGCAGGGCGAAAAACTGTTTTTT | CASSSYREQGEKLFF | TRBJ1-4 | TRBV2 | . | .
TGTGCCAGCAGCTTGCGACAGGGGGCTGGAGAGACCCAGTACTTC | CASSLRQGAGETQYF | TRBJ2-5 | TRBV5-4 | TRBD1 | .
TGTGCCAGCTCACCACCAGGCAGGATGAGCTCTGGGGCCAACGTCCTGACTTTC | CASSPPGRMSSGANVLTF | TRBJ2-6 | TRBV18 | . | .
TGTGCCAGCAAATCGGAACAGGGCGGAAACACCATATATTTT | CASKSEQGGNTIYF | TRBJ1-3 | TRBV2 | . | .
TGTGCCAGCAGTTTGACTAGCGGGAGAGGCGAGCAGTACTTC | CASSLTSGRGEQYF | TRBJ2-7 | TRBV2 | TRBD2 | once
TGTGCCAGTAGTATGGAGGGTTGGAGAGAGCAGTACTTC | CASSMEGWREQYF | TRBJ2-7 | TRBV19 | . | .
TGTGCCAGCACTCTCCGCGGGGGCCGCTACGAGCAGTACTTC | CASTLRGGRYEQYF | TRBJ2-7 | TRBV7-8 | . | .
TGTGCCAGCAGCCCCCGCGGGAGGGCCTGGAATGAGCAGTTCTTC | CASSPRGRAWNEQFF | TRBJ2-1 | TRBV9 | TRBD2 | .
TGTGCCAGCAGCTTGGGGAGGGTAAGAAACCAAATAAGCACAGATACGCAGTATTTT | CASSLGRVRNQISTDTQYF | TRBJ2-3 | TRBV5-6 | . | .
TGCGCCAGCAGCTTGGAACGGGGGGTTCAAGAGACCCAGTACTTC | CASSLERGVQETQYF | TRBJ2-5 | TRBV5-1 | TRBD2 | .
TGTGCTAGTGGTTTGCGGGTGGAGACCCAGTACTTC | CASGLRVETQYF | TRBJ2-5 | TRBV12-5 | . | .
TGTGCCAGCAGCTCACGTCAGGGGTGGACGGGTTCACCCCTCCACTTT | CASSSRQGWTGSPLHF | TRBJ1-6 | TRBV7-2 | . | .
TGTGCCACCAGCAGGGGACAGGGGGTCACTGAAGCTTTCTTT | CATSRGQGVTEAFF | TRBJ1-1 | TRBV15 | TRBD1 | .
TGTGCCAGCAGCCGGGGATCCAATGAAAAACTGTTTTTT | CASSRGSNEKLFF | TRBJ1-4 | TRBV7-2 | . | .
TGTGCCAGCAGCAGACAGTGGTCTAATGAAAAACTGTTTTTT | CASSRQWSNEKLFF | TRBJ1-4 | TRBV2 | . | .
TGTGCCAGCAGCCAAATTACAGGACTAGCGGGAGCTAGGGGCAATGAGCAGTTCTTC | CASSQITGLAGARGNEQFF | TRBJ2-1 | TRBV14 | TRBD2 | .
TGTGCCAGTAGTCAAACTAGCGGGAGTTACAATGAGCAGTTCTTC | CASSQTSGSYNEQFF | TRBJ2-1 | TRBV19 | TRBD2 | .
TGTGCCTGGAGTGCGAGCGTAGCTAACTATGGCTACACCTTC | CAWSASVANYGYTF | TRBJ1-2 | TRBV30 | . | .
TGTGCCAGCAGTGAACAGGGGGTCACTGAAGCTTTCTTT | CASSEQGVTEAFF | TRBJ1-1 | TRBV25-1 | TRBD1 | .
TGTGCCAGCAGCTTAGCGACTTCATATACTGAAGCTTTCTTT | CASSLATSYTEAFF | TRBJ1-1 | TRBV7-8 | . | .
TGTGCCATCCGGGACAGGGAAGAACAGCCCCAGCATTTT | CAIRDREEQPQHF | TRBJ1-5 | TRBV10-3 | TRBD1 | .
TGTGCCACCAGCAGTACCATAGCGGGAGGGCCCGTCACCGGGGAGCTGTTTTTT | CATSSTIAGGPVTGELFF | TRBJ2-2 | TRBV15 | TRBD2 | .
TGCAGGGCCGGGAAGAACACTGAAGCTTTCTTT | CRAGKNTEAFF | TRBJ1-1 | TRBV20-1 | . | .
TGTGCCAGCAGTCCCCGGGACAAGTGGACTGAAGCTTTCTTT | CASSPRDKWTEAFF | TRBJ1-1 | TRBV27 | . | .
TGTGCCAGCAGCCCTACCAGGACCTACGAGCAGTACTTC | CASSPTRTYEQYF | TRBJ2-7 | TRBV9 | . | .
TGTGCCAGCAGCTTAAGACTTAAAAGGAACACTGAAGCTTTCTTT | CASSLRLKRNTEAFF | TRBJ1-1 | TRBV5-6 | . | .
TGTGCCAGCAGCTTAGGATCCTCTTACGGGGGCTCCTACAATGAGCAGTTCTTC | CASSLGSSYGGSYNEQFF | TRBJ2-1 | TRBV11-3 | . | .
TGTGCCAGCAGCCCGTTGGTAGTTACTAATGAAAAACTGTTTTTT | CASSPLVVTNEKLFF | TRBJ1-4 | TRBV11-2 | . | .
TGTGCCAGCAGTGTAACCTACGAGCAGTACTTC | CASSVTYEQYF | TRBJ2-7 | TRBV25-1 | . | few
TGTGCCAGCAGCGGTCGACAGGCCAGCCCCTACGAGCAGTACTTC | CASSGRQASPYEQYF | TRBJ2-7 | TRBV9 | . | .
TGTGCCAGCTCACCACAGACAGGTTCCTACGAGCAGTACTTC | CASSPQTGSYEQYF | TRBJ2-7 | TRBV18 | . | .